Each of the 5 T cell receptor beta chains below was sequenced from the same sample in a study of Graves' ophthalmopathy and Graves' hyperthyroidism. The TCR beta CDR3 regions underwent amplification from RNA transcripts. The library came from an HTBI-primed first-round RT-PCR and a second-round multiplex PCR. One entry per CDR3 protein, called by TCRdb with MiXCR from the multiplex PCR reads. This repertoire shows approximately 160,000 distinct CDR3 sequences, around two fifths found once; its top ten account for around 5.5%. The specimen sequenced was peripheral blood. Receptors were obtained from a woman aged 40 to 49 with Graves' ophthalmopathy.

This clonotype was detected many times. The rearrangement joins TRBV12-3 or TRBV12-4 to TRBJ2-7; weak D call: TRBD1 (5 bases). The V end lost 5 bases, the J end lost 3 bases, and 17 bases lay between the germline ends. CDR3 length: 15 amino acids. This CDR3 is CASSRSRVDFYEQYF. As DNA, the CDR3 is TGTGCCAGCAGTCGTAGCAGGGTAGACTTCTACGAGCAGTACTTC.

There are many counts of this clonotype. This chain connects TRBV5-5 to TRBJ2-5, with D perhaps being TRBD1 or TRBD2 (6 bases each). The germline V gene encodes CDR1 SGHKS and CDR2 YYEKEE (reference sequence). With 6 bases removed from V and 2 bases from J, the gap between germline ends came to 8 bases. The length of the CDR3 is 12 residues. In DNA, the CDR3 is TGTGCCAGCAAGGGGGGTCAAGAGACCCAGTACTTC. The encoded protein is CASKGGQETQYF.

This clonotype was found many times. The chain carries TRBV12-3 or TRBV12-4 and TRBJ1-2, with no clear D. The V and J ends lost 5 bases and 4 bases respectively, with 11 bases between them. CDR3 size: 13 residues. The CDR3 protein is CASSTSGSYGYTF. The DNA of the CDR3 is TGTGCCAGCAGTACCTCGGGATCCTATGGCTACACCTTC.

In this sample, this clonotype turned up many times. In DNA, the CDR3 is TGCAGTGCTAGCACAGGGGTGAAAGAGACCCAGTACTTC. Its protein product is CSASTGVKETQYF. V and J are TRBV20-1 and TRBJ2-5; 7 bases match TRBD1. The CDR3 runs to 13 residues. The germline V gene encodes CDR1 DFQATT and CDR2 SNEGSKA (reference sequence). Trimming took 3 bases from V and 3 from J; bases not matched to a gene: 4.

The V and J genes are TRBV6-2 or TRBV6-3 and TRBJ2-7, with TRBD2 matching 8 bases. Germline CDR1 MNHEY, CDR2 SVGEGT. With V trimmed by 6 bases and J by 3 bases, 7 bases remained unmatched. CDR3 length: 14 residues. The CDR3: CASRELAAYYEQYF. The CDR3 DNA sequence: TGTGCCAGCAGGGAACTAGCGGCTTACTACGAGCAGTACTTC.